The clone carrying this TCR beta chain was observed at least ten times. Regions amplified from RNA transcripts were the TCR beta CDR3 regions. First-round RT-PCR with HTBI primers amplified the TCR CDR3 region. Using its own MiXCR run on the multiplex PCR reads, TCRdb lists one record per CDR3 protein. The sample records 300,000 or so distinct CDR3 sequences, approximately 17% being singletons. The data were taken from a study of T cells in Graves' hyperthyroidism and ophthalmopathy. CDR1 and CDR2 from the germline V gene are KGHSH and LQKENI. Between the trimmed V and J ends, which lost 4 bases and 3 bases, there was a span of 15 bases. This CDR3 is built from 15 residues.

The J gene is TRBJ1-2, the V gene TRBV18; no definite D call. The sample comprised blood. The origin of this receptor is a man between 25 and 39 years old with Graves' hyperthyroidism. The CDR3 reads CASSQGVVPYYGYTF. The CDR3 bases are TGTGCCAGCTCACAGGGCGTTGTCCCATACTATGGCTACACCTTC.